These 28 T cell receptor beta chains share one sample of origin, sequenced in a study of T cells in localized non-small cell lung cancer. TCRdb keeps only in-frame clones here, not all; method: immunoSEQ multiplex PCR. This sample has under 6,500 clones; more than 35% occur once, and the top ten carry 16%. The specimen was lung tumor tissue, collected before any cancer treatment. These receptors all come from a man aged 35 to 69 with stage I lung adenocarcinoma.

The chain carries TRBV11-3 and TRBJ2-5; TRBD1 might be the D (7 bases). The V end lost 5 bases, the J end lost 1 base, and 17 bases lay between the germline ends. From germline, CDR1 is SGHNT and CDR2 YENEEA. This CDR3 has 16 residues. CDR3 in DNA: TGTGCCAGCAGCCTAGGTAGGGGGGACAGCCAAGAGACCCAGTACTTC. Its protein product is CASSLGRGDSQETQYF.

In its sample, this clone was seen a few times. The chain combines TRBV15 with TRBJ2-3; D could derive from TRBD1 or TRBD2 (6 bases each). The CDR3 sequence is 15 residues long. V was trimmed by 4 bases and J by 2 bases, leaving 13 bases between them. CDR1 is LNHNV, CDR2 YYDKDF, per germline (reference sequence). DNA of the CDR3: TGTGCCACCAGCATGAGGGGGGCGGACACAGATACGCAGTATTTT. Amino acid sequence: CATSMRGADTDTQYF.

CDR3 bases: TGTGCCAGCAGCGTAGTGACTATCGGGGAGCTGTTTTTT. As protein: CASSVVTIGELFF. The V and J genes are TRBV9 and TRBJ2-2, with D possibly matching TRBD2 (5 bases). The germline V and J ends were trimmed by 0 bases and 7 bases, with 7 bases remaining between them. Germline V CDR1 and CDR2: SGDLS, YYNGEE. The CDR3 covers 13 residues.

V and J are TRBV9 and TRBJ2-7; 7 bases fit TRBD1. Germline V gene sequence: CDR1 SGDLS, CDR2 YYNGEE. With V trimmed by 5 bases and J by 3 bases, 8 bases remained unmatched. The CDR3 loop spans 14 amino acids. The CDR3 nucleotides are TGTGCCAGCAGTCCTACAGGGGCGGGCTACGAGCAGTACTTC. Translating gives CASSPTGAGYEQYF.

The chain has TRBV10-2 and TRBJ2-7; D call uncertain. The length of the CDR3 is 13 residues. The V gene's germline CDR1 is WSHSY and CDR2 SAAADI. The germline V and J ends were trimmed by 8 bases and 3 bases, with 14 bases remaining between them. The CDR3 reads CASRSGRNYEQYF. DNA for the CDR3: TGCGCCAGCCGGTCTGGACGGAACTACGAGCAGTACTTC.

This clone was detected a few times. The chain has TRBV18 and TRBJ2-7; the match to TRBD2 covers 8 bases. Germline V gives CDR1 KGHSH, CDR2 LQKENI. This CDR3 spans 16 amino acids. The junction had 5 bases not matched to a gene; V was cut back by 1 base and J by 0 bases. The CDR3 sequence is CASSPLTGGSSYEQYF. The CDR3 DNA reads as TGTGCCAGCTCACCACTAACGGGAGGGTCCTCCTACGAGCAGTACTTC. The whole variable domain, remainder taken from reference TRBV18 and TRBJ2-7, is NAGVMQNPRHLVRRRGQEARLRCSPMKGHSHVYWYRQLPEEGLKFMVYLQKENIIDESGMPKERFSAEFPKEGPSILRIQQVVRGDSAAYFCASSPLTGGSSYEQYFGPGTRLTVT.

In nucleotides, the CDR3 is TGTGCCAGCACCTCGGACGGAAAAGAGACCCAGTACTTC. Translated, it gives CASTSDGKETQYF. The chain carries TRBV9 and TRBJ2-5; D remains ambiguous. Germline V gene lookup returns CDR1 SGDLS and CDR2 YYNGEE. V was cut by 6 bases and J by 3 bases, with 12 bases left in between. CDR3 size: 13 residues.

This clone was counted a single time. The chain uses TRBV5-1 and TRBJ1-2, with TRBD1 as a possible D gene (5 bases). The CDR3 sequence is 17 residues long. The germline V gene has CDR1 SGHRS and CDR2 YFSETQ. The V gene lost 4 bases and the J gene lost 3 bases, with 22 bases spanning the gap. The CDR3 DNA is TGCGCCAGCAGCCCCCGCGTAGTGGGCAGGGCAGACTATGGCTACACCTTC. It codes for CASSPRVVGRADYGYTF. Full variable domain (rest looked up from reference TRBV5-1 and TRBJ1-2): KAGVTQTPRYLIKTRGQQVTLSCSPISGHRSVSWYQQTPGQGLQFLFEYFSETQRNKGNFPGRFSGRQFSNSRSEMNVSTLELGDSALYLCASSPRVVGRADYGYTFGSGTRLTVV.

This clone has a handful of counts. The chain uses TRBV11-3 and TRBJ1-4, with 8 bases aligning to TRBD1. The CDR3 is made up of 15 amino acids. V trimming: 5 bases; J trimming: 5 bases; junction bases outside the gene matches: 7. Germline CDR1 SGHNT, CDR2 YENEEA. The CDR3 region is CASSLRWTGNEKLFF. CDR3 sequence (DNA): TGTGCCAGCAGCCTAAGATGGACAGGGAATGAAAAACTGTTTTTT.

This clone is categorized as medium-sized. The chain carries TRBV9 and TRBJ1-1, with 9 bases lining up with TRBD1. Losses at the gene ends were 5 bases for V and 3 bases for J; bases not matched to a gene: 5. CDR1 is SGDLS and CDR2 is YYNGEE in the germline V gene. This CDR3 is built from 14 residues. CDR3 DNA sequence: TGTGCCAGCAGTAGTACAGGGGGCTACACTGAAGCTTTCTTT. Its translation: CASSSTGGYTEAFF.

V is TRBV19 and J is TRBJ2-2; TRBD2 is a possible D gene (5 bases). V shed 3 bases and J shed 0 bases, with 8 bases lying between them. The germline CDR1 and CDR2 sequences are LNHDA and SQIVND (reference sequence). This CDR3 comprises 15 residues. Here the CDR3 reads CASSMGGPNTGELFF. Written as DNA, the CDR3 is TGTGCCAGTAGTATGGGCGGGCCGAACACCGGGGAGCTGTTTTTT.

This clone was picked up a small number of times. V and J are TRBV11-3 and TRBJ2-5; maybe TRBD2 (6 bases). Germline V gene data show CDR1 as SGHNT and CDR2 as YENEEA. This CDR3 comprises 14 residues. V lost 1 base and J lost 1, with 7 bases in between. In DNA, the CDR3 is TGTGCCAGCAGCTTAGGGGGAGGCCAAGAGACCCAGTACTTC. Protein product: CASSLGGGQETQYF. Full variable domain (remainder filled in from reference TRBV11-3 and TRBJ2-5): EAGVVQSPRYKIIEKKQPVAFWCNPISGHNTLYWYLQNLGQGPELLIRYENEEAVDDSQLPKDRFSAERLKGVDSTLKIQPAELGDSAVYLCASSLGGGQETQYFGPGTRLLVL.

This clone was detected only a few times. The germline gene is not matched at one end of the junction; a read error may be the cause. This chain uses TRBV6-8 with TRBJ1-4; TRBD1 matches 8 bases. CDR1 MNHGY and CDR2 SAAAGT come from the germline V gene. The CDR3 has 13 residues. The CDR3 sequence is CASSEFLRTGSNF. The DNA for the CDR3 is TGTGCCAGCAGTGAGTTTTTACGGACAGGGAGTAATTTT.

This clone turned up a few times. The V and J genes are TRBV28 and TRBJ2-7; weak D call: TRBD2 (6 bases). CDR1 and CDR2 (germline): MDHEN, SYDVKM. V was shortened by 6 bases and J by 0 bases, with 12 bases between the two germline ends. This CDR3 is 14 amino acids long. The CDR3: CASRSGGTSYEQYF. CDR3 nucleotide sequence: TGTGCCAGCAGAAGCGGAGGGACCTCCTACGAGCAGTACTTC.

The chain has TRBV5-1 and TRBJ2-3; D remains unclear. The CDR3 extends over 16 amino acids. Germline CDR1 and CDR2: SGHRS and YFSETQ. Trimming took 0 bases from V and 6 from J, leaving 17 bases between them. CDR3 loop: CASSLELVSYKDTQYF. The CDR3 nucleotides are TGCGCCAGCAGCTTGGAACTTGTTTCCTATAAGGATACGCAGTATTTT.

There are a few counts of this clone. The CDR3 region has the DNA TGTGCCACACGGATCGGGTGGGGTGAAAAACTGTTTTTT. Translated, it gives CATRIGWGEKLFF. V gene TRBV28 combines with J gene TRBJ1-4; the D is unclear. This CDR3 region has 13 residues. Germline-derived CDR1 and CDR2 are MDHEN and SYDVKM. Deletions cut 10 bases from V and 7 bases from J, with 16 bases between.

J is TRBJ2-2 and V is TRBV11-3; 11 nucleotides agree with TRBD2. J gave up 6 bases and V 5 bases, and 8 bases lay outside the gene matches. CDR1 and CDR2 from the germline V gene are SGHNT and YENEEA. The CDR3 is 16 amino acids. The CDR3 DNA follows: TGTGCCAGCAGCCTGACTAGCGGGAAATCACCCGGGGAGCTGTTTTTT. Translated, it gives CASSLTSGKSPGELFF. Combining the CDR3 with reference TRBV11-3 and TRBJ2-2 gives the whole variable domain EAGVVQSPRYKIIEKKQPVAFWCNPISGHNTLYWYLQNLGQGPELLIRYENEEAVDDSQLPKDRFSAERLKGVDSTLKIQPAELGDSAVYLCASSLTSGKSPGELFFGEGSRLTVL.

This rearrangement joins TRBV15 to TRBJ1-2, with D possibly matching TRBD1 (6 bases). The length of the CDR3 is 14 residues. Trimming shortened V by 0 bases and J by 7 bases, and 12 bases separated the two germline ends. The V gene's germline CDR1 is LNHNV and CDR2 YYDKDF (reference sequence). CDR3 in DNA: TGTGCCACCAGCAGAGATTACAGGGTTAGTGGCTACACCTTC. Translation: CATSRDYRVSGYTF. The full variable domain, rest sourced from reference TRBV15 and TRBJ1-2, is DAMVIQNPRYQVTQFGKPVTLSCSQTLNHNVMYWYQQKSSQAPKLLFHYYDKDFNNEADTPDNFQSRRPNTSFCFLDIRSPGLGDTAMYLCATSRDYRVSGYTFGSGTRLTVV.

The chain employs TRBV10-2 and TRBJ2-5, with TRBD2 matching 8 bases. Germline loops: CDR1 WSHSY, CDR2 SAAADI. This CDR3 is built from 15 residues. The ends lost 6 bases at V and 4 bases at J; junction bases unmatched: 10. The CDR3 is CASSPSRGGGETQYF. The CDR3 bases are TGCGCCAGCAGCCCCTCCCGGGGGGGTGGAGAGACCCAGTACTTC.

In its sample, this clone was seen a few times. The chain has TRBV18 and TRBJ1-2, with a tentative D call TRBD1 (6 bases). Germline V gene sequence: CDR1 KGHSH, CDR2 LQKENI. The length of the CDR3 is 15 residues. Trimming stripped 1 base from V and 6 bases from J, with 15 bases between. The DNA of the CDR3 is TGTGCCAGCTCACCACGGGAACAGGGAGTGCATGGCTACACCTTC. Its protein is CASSPREQGVHGYTF.

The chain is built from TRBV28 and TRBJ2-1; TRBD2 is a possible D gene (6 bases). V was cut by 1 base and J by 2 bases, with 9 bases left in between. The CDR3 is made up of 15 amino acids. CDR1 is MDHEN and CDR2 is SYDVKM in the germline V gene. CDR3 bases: TGTGCCAGCAGTTTATCGGGAGTAGCCTACAATGAGCAGTTCTTC. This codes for CASSLSGVAYNEQFF.

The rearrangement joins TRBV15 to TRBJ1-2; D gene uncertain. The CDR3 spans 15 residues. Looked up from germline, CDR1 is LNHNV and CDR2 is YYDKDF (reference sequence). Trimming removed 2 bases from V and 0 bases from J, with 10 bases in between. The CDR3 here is CATSRSTATNYGYTF. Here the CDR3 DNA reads TGTGCCACCAGCAGATCGACTGCAACTAACTATGGCTACACCTTC.

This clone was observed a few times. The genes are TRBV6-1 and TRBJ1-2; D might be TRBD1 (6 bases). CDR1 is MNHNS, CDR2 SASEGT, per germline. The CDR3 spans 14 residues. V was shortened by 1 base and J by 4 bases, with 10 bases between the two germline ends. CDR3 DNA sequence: TGTGCCAGCAGTGAAGGGAACAGGGTCTATGGCTACACCTTC. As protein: CASSEGNRVYGYTF.

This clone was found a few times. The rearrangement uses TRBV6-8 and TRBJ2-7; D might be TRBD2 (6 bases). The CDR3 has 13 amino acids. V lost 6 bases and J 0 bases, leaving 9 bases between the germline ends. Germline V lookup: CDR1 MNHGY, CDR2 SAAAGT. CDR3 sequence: CASRRDDSYEQYF. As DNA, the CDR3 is TGTGCCAGCAGGCGGGACGACTCCTACGAGCAGTACTTC.

The CDR3 spells CASRVGLAEAYEQYF. The DNA for the CDR3 is TGTGCCAGCAGGGTCGGACTAGCGGAAGCCTACGAGCAGTACTTC. This chain joins TRBV11-3 and TRBJ2-7; 10 bases are shared with TRBD2. The CDR3 is 15 residues long. Germline CDR1 reads SGHNT; CDR2 reads YENEEA. V shed 6 bases, J shed 2 bases, and the junction held 7 bases outside the gene matches.

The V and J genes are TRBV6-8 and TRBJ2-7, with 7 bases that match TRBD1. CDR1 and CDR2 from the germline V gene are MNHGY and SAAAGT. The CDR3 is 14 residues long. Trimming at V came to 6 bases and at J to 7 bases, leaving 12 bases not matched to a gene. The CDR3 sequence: CASSNRQGLWEQYF. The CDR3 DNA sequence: TGTGCCAGCAGCAACCGACAGGGATTATGGGAGCAGTACTTC.

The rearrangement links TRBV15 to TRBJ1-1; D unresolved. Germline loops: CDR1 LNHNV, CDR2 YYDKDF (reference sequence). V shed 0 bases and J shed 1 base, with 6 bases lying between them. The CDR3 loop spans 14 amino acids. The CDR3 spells CATSRDGANTEAFF. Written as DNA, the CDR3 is TGTGCCACCAGCAGAGATGGAGCGAACACTGAAGCTTTCTTT.

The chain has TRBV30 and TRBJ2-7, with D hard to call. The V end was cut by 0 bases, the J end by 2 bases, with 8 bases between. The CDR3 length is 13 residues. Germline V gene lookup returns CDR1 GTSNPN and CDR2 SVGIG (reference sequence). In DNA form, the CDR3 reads TGTGCCTGGAGTGTGAACCGGGCCTACGAGCAGTACTTC. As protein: CAWSVNRAYEQYF.